Listed below are T cell receptor beta chains from one sample, sequenced in a study of CD8 T cells in Susac syndrome. TCRdb recomputed calls from the immunoSEQ multiplex PCR reads with MiXCR, one row per CDR3 protein. The table records 300,000 or so distinct CDR3 sequences, 90% to 95% of them present only once. Source material: CD4+ T cells from PBMCs. The receptors originated from a human donor with multiple sclerosis. Both conserved end residues are part of each CDR3. Fields, in order: CDR3 length, D gene, V gene, clone size, J gene, CDR3 DNA, CDR3 protein. A D gene is named only where the DNA matches it firmly. Expanded clones are given a class, and other clones once, few, many or no size at all.

>16|-|TRBV2|-|TRBJ1-5
TGTGCCAGCAGCCACACCCCGGGGCCCGGCAATCAGCCCCAGCATTTT
CASSHTPGPGNQPQHF
>13|-|TRBV30|-|TRBJ1-1
TGTGCCTGGAATAAAAAGGAGAACACTGAAGCTTTCTTT
CAWNKKENTEAFF
>14|-|TRBV29-1|few|TRBJ2-3
TGCAGCGTTGAAACCAGCGGCGGGGCAGATACGCAGTATTTT
CSVETSGGADTQYF
>14|-|TRBV11-2|-|TRBJ2-7
TGTGCCAGCAGCTTACCGCCGGCTTCCTACGAGCAGTACTTC
CASSLPPASYEQYF
>15|-|TRBV5-1|-|TRBJ2-7
TGCGCCAGCAGCTTGGCCCGGACACCCCCCTACGAGCAGTACTTC
CASSLARTPPYEQYF
>15|TRBD2|TRBV14|-|TRBJ2-5
TGTGCCAGCAGGCGACATGCGGGGGGGATCGAGACTCAGTACTTC
CASRRHAGGIETQYF
>17|TRBD2|TRBV20-1|-|TRBJ2-1
TGCAGTGCTAGAGAATGGGGGCCGGCTAGCGGGGTCGGTGAGCAGTTCTTC
CSAREWGPASGVGEQFF
>16|-|TRBV11-2|-|TRBJ2-3
TGTGCCAGCAGCTTTCGGAGGTCCGACTCCACAGATACGCAGTATTTT
CASSFRRSDSTDTQYF
>13|-|TRBV2|-|TRBJ2-1
TGTGCCAGCATGGCGGAGGAGTACAATGAGCAGTTCTTC
CASMAEEYNEQFF
>15|-|TRBV6-5|-|TRBJ2-7
TGTGCCAGCAGTTCCCGATCTCAATTCCCTCACGAGCAGTACTTC
CASSSRSQFPHEQYF
>16|-|TRBV11-3|-|TRBJ2-1
TGTGCCAGCAGCTTAGGCCAGACCCTCCCCTACAATGAGCAGTTCTTC
CASSLGQTLPYNEQFF
>15|TRBD1|TRBV3-1|-|TRBJ1-2
TGTGCCAGCAGCCAAGCAAGGGGGTTGAGAGGGGGCGACACCTTC
CASSQARGLRGGDTF
>16|-|TRBV19|-|TRBJ1-1
TGTGCCAGTAGTATAAGACGGGGGACGCAGGACACTGAAGCTTTCTTT
CASSIRRGTQDTEAFF
>14|TRBD1|TRBV20-1|-|TRBJ1-2
TGCAGTGCCTGGGGAGGGGGCACGGACTATGGCTACACCTTC
CSAWGGGTDYGYTF
>15|TRBD2|TRBV20-1|-|TRBJ2-7
TGCAGTGCTCGTAACCCGGGACTAAGCTCCTACGAGCAGTACTTC
CSARNPGLSSYEQYF
>11|-|TRBV10-3|-|TRBJ2-7
TGTGCCATCAGTGAGTCTGGGGAGCAGTACTTC
CAISESGEQYF
>16|TRBD1|TRBV6-5|-|TRBJ2-5
TGTGCCAGCAGCTACCTCCTCGGGACAGGGACAGAGACCCAGTACTTC
CASSYLLGTGTETQYF
>14|TRBD1|TRBV20-1|-|TRBJ1-1
TGCAGTGCTAGTAATCCGACAGGGGGCACTGAAGCTTTCTTT
CSASNPTGGTEAFF
>17|TRBD2|TRBV5-1|-|TRBJ2-1
TGCGCCAGCAGCTCCCGACTAGCGGGAGGAGGTGGGGTTGAGCAGTTCTTC
CASSSRLAGGGGVEQFF
>15|TRBD1|TRBV6-1|-|TRBJ1-1
TGTGCCAGCACACGGACAGGGCGGAGGAACACTGAAGCTTTCTTT
CASTRTGRRNTEAFF
>14|-|TRBV25-1|once|TRBJ1-2
TGTGCCAGCAGCCCGGCCGGCGCCGGCTATGGCTACACCTTC
CASSPAGAGYGYTF
>16|-|TRBV19|-|TRBJ2-1
TGTGCCAGTAGTATAGTAGTCCGGCCCCCCTACAATGAGCAGTTCTTC
CASSIVVRPPYNEQFF
>15|TRBD1|TRBV28|-|TRBJ1-1
TGTGCCAGCAGTCCCACGGACAGGGTTCGCACTGAAGCTTTCTTT
CASSPTDRVRTEAFF
>15|TRBD1|TRBV7-6|once|TRBJ2-3
TGTGCCAGCAGCCCATCGGGACAGGTCACAGATACGCAGTATTTT
CASSPSGQVTDTQYF
>15|-|TRBV6-5|-|TRBJ1-6
TGTGCCAGCAGTTACTCCGGGGTGAGGGGCTCACCCCTCCACTTT
CASSYSGVRGSPLHF
>14|-|TRBV5-4|-|TRBJ2-1
TGTGCCAGCAGTTCATCGCTCGGAGGGGATGAGCAGTTCTTC
CASSSSLGGDEQFF
>15|TRBD2|TRBV3-1|-|TRBJ2-7
TGTGCCAGCAGCCAGAAGACTAGCGGCTCCTACGAGCAGTACTTC
CASSQKTSGSYEQYF
>17|-|TRBV7-2|-|TRBJ2-3
TGTGCCAGCAGCTTAAGATCTCCGGGACCAAGGCCAGATACGCAGTATTTT
CASSLRSPGPRPDTQYF
>14|TRBD2|TRBV24-1|-|TRBJ2-1
TGTGCCACCAGCCAGCGGGGGGGCCCCAATGAGCAGTTCTTC
CATSQRGGPNEQFF
>15|-|TRBV9|-|TRBJ2-3
TGTGCCAGCAGCGGGACGCCGTATAGCACAGATACGCAGTATTTT
CASSGTPYSTDTQYF
>15|-|TRBV29-1|-|TRBJ1-1
TGCAGCGTTGCCCGGGACGGGTTTATGAACACTGAAGCTTTCTTT
CSVARDGFMNTEAFF
>14|-|TRBV2|-|TRBJ1-2
TGTGCCACGGGTGGTGGAGTTTCTAACTATGGCTACACCTTC
CATGGGVSNYGYTF
>14|-|TRBV29-1|-|TRBJ2-7
TGCAGCGTTGAGGGACCCTTGGGATCCTACGAGCAGTACTTC
CSVEGPLGSYEQYF
>17|TRBD2|TRBV7-2|-|TRBJ2-1
TGTGCCAGCAGCTTAGGAGGACTAGCGGGAAGATTCGGTGAGCAGTTCTTC
CASSLGGLAGRFGEQFF
>10|-|TRBV6-1|-|TRBJ2-7
TGTGCCAGCAGTGGTTGGATGCAGTACTTC
CASSGWMQYF
>14|TRBD2|TRBV2|-|TRBJ2-1
TGTGCCAGCGGAGCCGGGACTAGAGCCAATGAGCAGTTCTTC
CASGAGTRANEQFF
>13|-|TRBV30|-|TRBJ1-6
TGTGCCTGGAGTGACTACAGGGACGCACCCCTCCACTTT
CAWSDYRDAPLHF
>12|TRBD1|TRBV6-2/TRBV6-3|few|TRBJ1-1
TGTGCCAGCCGGGACAGGGGCGCTGAAGCTTTCTTT
CASRDRGAEAFF
>19|-|TRBV7-8|-|TRBJ2-5
TGTGCCAGCAGCTTAGATAGGCCTCGACTGTCGGCAGGCCAAGAGACCCAGTACTTC
CASSLDRPRLSAGQETQYF
>15|-|TRBV20-1|-|TRBJ1-6
TGCAGTGCCCGCCCGGGCCCAGGGGAATATTCACCCCTCCACTTT
CSARPGPGEYSPLHF
>13|-|TRBV2|once|TRBJ2-7
TGTGCCAGCAGTCGTGAAGACCTCTACGAGCAGTACTTC
CASSREDLYEQYF
>15|TRBD1|TRBV19|-|TRBJ2-1
TGTGCCAGTAGTACGGGACAGGGGCGCGGAAATGAGCAGTTCTTC
CASSTGQGRGNEQFF
>14|-|TRBV12-3/TRBV12-4|-|TRBJ2-5
TGTGCCAGCAGTTTCGGGTTTATCGGGGAGACCCAGTACTTC
CASSFGFIGETQYF
>13|-|TRBV12-3/TRBV12-4|-|TRBJ1-1
TGTGCCAGCAGTTTTATCGGCGACACTGAAGCTTTCTTT
CASSFIGDTEAFF
>13|TRBD2|TRBV7-3|-|TRBJ2-5
TGTGCCAGCAGCTTGGGACTAGCGGAGACCCAGTACTTC
CASSLGLAETQYF